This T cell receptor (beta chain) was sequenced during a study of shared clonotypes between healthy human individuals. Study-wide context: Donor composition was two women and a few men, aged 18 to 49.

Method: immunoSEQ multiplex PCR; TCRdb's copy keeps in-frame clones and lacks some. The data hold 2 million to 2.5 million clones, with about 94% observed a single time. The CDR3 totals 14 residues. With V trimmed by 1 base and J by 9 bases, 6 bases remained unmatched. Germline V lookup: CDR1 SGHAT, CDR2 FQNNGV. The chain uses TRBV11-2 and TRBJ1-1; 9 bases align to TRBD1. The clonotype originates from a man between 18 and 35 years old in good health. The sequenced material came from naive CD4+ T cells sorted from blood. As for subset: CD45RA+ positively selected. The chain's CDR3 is CASSLGDGQGKAFF. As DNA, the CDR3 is TGTGCCAGCAGCTTAGGCGATGGACAGGGGAAAGCTTTCTTT.